Detailed here is one T cell receptor beta chain. Its antigen remains unknown. Each CDR3 protein gets one entry after TCRdb re-called the reads with MiXCR. The sample records 650,000 to 900,000 distinct CDR3 sequences, 25% to 30% being singletons. V lost 3 bases to trimming and J lost 5 bases; unmatched junction nucleotides: 9. This CDR3 is 16 amino acids long. Germline V gene lookup returns CDR1 KGHSH and CDR2 LQKENI. The data are from a study of T cell repertoires in cytomegalovirus infection. In the study overall: Both recently identified HLA-C-restricted and well-studied HLA-B-restricted CMV epitopes were used in the study. Both CMV infection and a matching HLA type were indicated by public TCR beta signatures. Broader study findings: Carriage of CMV together with the relevant HLA was identifiable through cumulative public TCR beta family frequency.

J is TRBJ2-3 and V is TRBV18, with 9 bases aligning to TRBD1. The sample in question was cultured CD8+ T cells from PBMCs, obtained from culture after CMV antigen stimulation. The origin of this receptor is a human donor in good health (CMV status not recorded). Some clones in this sample may be carry-over from other donors' samples. CDR3 DNA: TGTGCCAGCTCACCCACCGACAGGGGGATAGGAGATACGCAGTATTTT. It translates to CASSPTDRGIGDTQYF. The full variable domain, completed using reference TRBV18 and TRBJ2-3, is NAGVMQNPRHLVRRRGQEARLRCSPMKGHSHVYWYRQLPEEGLKFMVYLQKENIIDESGMPKERFSAEFPKEGPSILRIQQVVRGDSAAYFCASSPTDRGIGDTQYFGPGTRLTVL.